A single TCR beta chain is shown here with its context. In the original workflow: Estimation of nucleated cell counts relied on the amplification of reference gene primers. Measured with immunoSEQ multiplex PCR; TCRdb has only the in-frame clones, and not every one. V and J calls and clone size are those listed in that table; D and trimming were worked out from the DNA. This sample has roughly 200,000 clones, with about 85% found just once. The entry originates in a study of blood T cell repertoires in COVID-19. Study-wide background: T cells, B-cell-depleted T cells, or PBMCs provided the cDNA or gDNA that served as material.

V was shortened by 6 bases and J by 3 bases, with 8 bases between the two germline ends. The CDR3 spans 11 residues. Germline values: CDR1 DFQATT, CDR2 SNEGSKA (reference sequence). The participants were between about 18 and 95 years old and came from roughly 25 US areas. The study assigned cohorts using participant-reported clinical history. The source material was PBMCs or T cells enriched from blood (not recorded which). The sequence came from a woman in her 30s who had recovered from COVID-19. The chain is built from TRBV20-1 and TRBJ1-1, with D hard to call. CDR3 nucleotides: TGCAGTGCCCGACACGACACTGAAGCTTTCTTT. Amino acid sequence: CSARHDTEAFF.